Shown below are 22 T cell receptor beta chains from a single sample sequenced in a study of blood T cells in healthy people across ages. Together with a sample-barcoded 5' primer, a J-beta primer mix was included in a second PCR lasting 7 to 11 cycles. TCRdb itself ran the 5' RACE reads through MiXCR, one entry per CDR3 protein. The table records 600,000 to 1,000,000 distinct CDR3 sequences, 20% to 25% of them present only once. The same data also went into a second study, on T cells of mothers and their children.

The sequenced sample was blood. The receptors were sampled from a boy between 10 and 17 years old in good health.

V is TRBV6-1 and J is TRBJ2-1; perhaps TRBD2 as D (6 bases). The CDR3 has 12 amino acids. CDR1 is MNHNS, CDR2 SASEGT, per germline. The V and J ends lost 10 bases and 3 bases respectively, with 10 bases between them. In DNA form, the CDR3 reads TGTGCCACCAGACTAGTCTACAATGAGCAGTTCTTC. This translates into CATRLVYNEQFF.

The V gene is TRBV20-1, the J gene TRBJ2-1; TRBD2 aligns across 12 bases. V was pared by 6 bases and J by 9 bases, with 9 bases of the junction left unmatched. CDR1 is DFQATT and CDR2 is SNEGSKA in the germline V gene (reference sequence). The CDR3 sequence is 14 residues long. The CDR3 here is CSAALTSGGGEQFF. In DNA, the CDR3 is TGCAGTGCCGCACTGACTAGCGGGGGTGGTGAGCAGTTCTTC.

The chain has TRBV6-2 or TRBV6-3 and TRBJ2-5; TRBD2 agrees at 10 bases. V dropped 5 bases and J dropped 4; count of bases not matched to a gene: 7. Germline V gene sequence: CDR1 MNHEY, CDR2 SVGEGT. The CDR3 contains 15 residues. CDR3 nucleotides: TGTGCCAGCAGTAAAGCGGGGGGGCTGGCAGAGACCCAGTACTTC. Its protein product is CASSKAGGLAETQYF.

DNA for the CDR3: TGCGGCCCGACTAGCCGCCTACGCGAGCAGTACTTC. Translated: CGPTSRLREQYF. This sequence joins TRBV20-1 and TRBJ2-7, with 7 positions matching TRBD2. This CDR3 spans 12 amino acids. Germline values: CDR1 DFQATT, CDR2 SNEGSKA (reference sequence).

V and J are TRBV7-2 and TRBJ2-7, with 8 positions matching TRBD1. CDR1 SGHTA and CDR2 FQGNSA come from the germline V gene. The V and J ends lost 5 bases and 3 bases, in that order; junction bases with no gene match: 9. This CDR3 comprises 15 residues. The CDR3 loop is CASSHRPDRVYEQYF. The CDR3 nucleotides are TGTGCCAGCAGCCACCGACCGGACAGGGTCTACGAGCAGTACTTC.

This clonotype came up a few times. The genes are TRBV20-1 and TRBJ2-1; 13 bases match TRBD2. V lost 2 bases, J lost 9 bases, and 16 bases stayed unmatched. The germline V gene encodes CDR1 DFQATT and CDR2 SNEGSKA (reference sequence). The CDR3 contains 18 residues. CDR3 in DNA: TGCAGTGCTAGATTTAGGGGACTAGCGGGAAGAGTGGCAAGTGAGCAGTTCTTC. It codes for CSARFRGLAGRVASEQFF.

The chain carries TRBV7-9 and TRBJ2-5, with a possible D match to TRBD2 (5 bases). The V and J ends lost 5 bases and 11 bases respectively, with 18 bases between them. The CDR3 extends over 13 amino acids. Germline V gene sequence: CDR1 SEHNR, CDR2 FQNEAQ (reference sequence). The CDR3 here is CASSLQDGVEQYF. For the CDR3, the DNA is TGTGCCAGCAGCCTCCAAGACGGGGTGGAGCAGTACTTC.

This rearrangement joins TRBV20-1 to TRBJ2-5, with D unresolved. Germline-derived CDR1 and CDR2 are DFQATT and SNEGSKA (reference sequence). V was trimmed by 6 bases and J by 4 bases, leaving 18 bases between them. CDR3 length: 14 amino acids. CDR3 in amino acids: CSAMGRTRRETQYF. In nucleotides, the CDR3 is TGCAGTGCCATGGGTCGAACCAGACGAGAGACCCAGTACTTC.

In the case of this clonotype: One junction end disagrees with the germline gene, perhaps due to a read error. This rearrangement joins TRBV20-1 to TRBJ1-6; tentatively, D is TRBD1 (5 bases). In germline, CDR1 is DFQATT, CDR2 SNEGSKA (reference sequence). The CDR3 is 15 residues long. CDR3 sequence (DNA): TGTAGTGCTAGAGATCGTCGGCAGGGTGGTTCACCCCTCCACTTT. Amino acids: CSARDRRQGGSPLHF.

In this sample, this clonotype turned up a few times. The chain has TRBV29-1 and TRBJ2-3; D call uncertain. Per germline, CDR1 SQVTM and CDR2 ANQGSEA. V lost 0 bases and J lost 11, with 6 bases in between. This CDR3 has 10 amino acids. The CDR3 spells CSVEESRQYF. For the CDR3, the DNA is TGCAGCGTTGAAGAATCAAGGCAGTATTTT.

The chain has TRBV4-2 and TRBJ2-7; maybe TRBD1 (6 bases). V was shortened by 3 bases and J by 3 bases, with 15 bases between the two germline ends. CDR1 and CDR2 from the germline V gene are LGHNA and YNFKEQ. The CDR3 consists of 15 residues. CDR3 coding DNA: TGTGCCAGCAGCCAGCAAAACCAGGACAGCTACGAGCAGTACTTC. Encoded protein: CASSQQNQDSYEQYF.

This clonotype was counted many times. One end of the junction varies from germline; a read error may be responsible. The CDR3 protein is CASSSRDNSYEQYF. Here the CDR3 DNA reads TGTGCCAGTAGCTCCCGGGACAACTCCTACGAGCAGTACTTC. V usage is TRBV7-9 and J usage is TRBJ2-7; D is possibly TRBD1 (6 bases). This CDR3 comprises 14 residues. CDR1 and CDR2 (germline): SEHNR, FQNEAQ (reference sequence).

This clonotype was observed a few times. V and J are TRBV27 and TRBJ2-3; 8 bases fit TRBD2. The CDR3 sequence is 15 residues long. CDR1 is MNHEY and CDR2 is SMNVEV in the germline V gene (reference sequence). J gave up 4 bases and V 7 bases, and 10 bases lay outside the gene matches. The DNA of the CDR3 is TGTGCCAGCATGAAAGCGGGAGAATGGTCAGATACGCAGTATTTT. Residues: CASMKAGEWSDTQYF.

This clonotype was seen only once. The chain's CDR3 is CSARVDEQYF. The CDR3 region has the DNA TGCAGTGCTAGAGTCGACGAGCAGTACTTC. The V call is TRBV20-1, the J call TRBJ2-7; no firm D call. The CDR3 runs 10 residues. With 1 base removed from V and 5 bases from J, the gap between germline ends came to 3 bases. CDR1 is DFQATT, CDR2 SNEGSKA, per germline (reference sequence).

This clonotype was observed a few times. The V gene is TRBV7-2, the J gene TRBJ2-4, with 8 bases identical to TRBD1. Losses at the gene ends were 5 bases for V and 7 bases for J; bases not matched to a gene: 4. The CDR3 spans 13 residues. CDR1 SGHTA and CDR2 FQGNSA come from the germline V gene. DNA of the CDR3: TGTGCCAGCAGCGCGACAGGGGAGAACATTCAGTACTTC. Protein product: CASSATGENIQYF.

V and J are TRBV6-1 and TRBJ1-1, with 8 nucleotides matching TRBD1. Germline CDR1 MNHNS, CDR2 SASEGT. V shed 4 bases and J 7 bases; nucleotides not matched to a gene: 17. This CDR3 contains 17 residues. The CDR3 here is CASSVRQGLVSVSEAFF. In nucleotides, the CDR3 is TGTGCCAGCAGTGTAAGACAGGGGCTAGTAAGTGTTAGTGAAGCTTTCTTT.

The rearrangement uses TRBV11-1 and TRBJ2-5; D is uncertain. The J call may be incorrect, as the DNA end agrees better with TRBJ2-7. CDR3 length: 16 residues. Germline values: CDR1 SGHAT, CDR2 FQDESV (reference sequence). The CDR3 protein is CASSFWSTETPHEQYF. The CDR3 DNA reads as TGTGCCAGCAGCTTTTGGTCGACGGAGACCCCACACGAGCAGTACTTC.

Worth noting for this clonotype: The germline gene is not matched at one end of the junction; a read error may be the cause. This chain connects TRBV24-1 to TRBJ2-5; 11 bases line up with TRBD1. This CDR3 spans 15 amino acids. In germline, CDR1 is KGHDR, CDR2 SFDVKD. Here the CDR3 DNA reads TGTGCCGCCAGTGCGGGACAGGGGGGCCAAGAGACCCAGTACTTC. Its protein is CAASAGQGGQETQYF.

V gene TRBV5-1 combines with J gene TRBJ2-2; D might be TRBD2 (8 bases). V was shortened by 4 bases and J by 0 bases, with 16 bases between the two germline ends. The CDR3 totals 17 residues. In germline, CDR1 is SGHRS, CDR2 YFSETQ. CDR3 coding DNA: TGCGCCAGCAGCCCGGGAGGGGGCTTCGCGAACACCGGGGAGCTGTTTTTT. Translation: CASSPGGGFANTGELFF.

Only a few counts were recorded for this clonotype. The chain links TRBV12-3 or TRBV12-4 to TRBJ1-4, with TRBD1 matching 7 bases. Losses at the gene ends were 4 bases for V and 7 bases for J; bases not matched to a gene: 9. This CDR3 comprises 15 residues. CDR3 residues: CASSSRQGRGEKLFF. For the CDR3, the DNA is TGTGCCAGCAGTTCCCGACAGGGCCGGGGTGAAAAACTGTTTTTT.

This clonotype was observed a handful of times. The V and J genes are TRBV20-1 and TRBJ2-5; 9 nucleotides match TRBD2. J gave up 2 bases and V 5 bases, and 6 bases lay outside the gene matches. This CDR3 is 14 amino acids long. Per germline, CDR1 DFQATT and CDR2 SNEGSKA (reference sequence). CDR3 DNA sequence: TGCAGTGCTCTTAGCGGGAGCAGGCAAGAGACCCAGTACTTC. It codes for CSALSGSRQETQYF.

This rearrangement joins TRBV28 to TRBJ2-7, with 12 bases fitting TRBD2. The CDR3 is 16 residues long. Losses at the gene ends were 5 bases for V and 2 bases for J; bases not matched to a gene: 7. CDR1 is MDHEN and CDR2 is SYDVKM in the germline V gene. As DNA, the CDR3 is TGTGCCAGCAGTGGGGGGACTAGCGGGTCCCCCTACGAGCAGTACTTC. It is translated as CASSGGTSGSPYEQYF.